This T cell receptor (beta chain) was identified in a study of blood T cells in healthy people across ages. A minimum of 5 micrograms of total RNA was extracted per sample. Overall study findings and caveats: Long-lived donors carried more naive CD4+ cells and greater diversity than aged donors.

Primers used in a second PCR of roughly 6 to 12 cycles were a sample-barcoded 5' primer and a J-beta primer mix. Each cDNA was tagged by a template-switch adaptor containing 12 random nucleotides. Sequencing yielded, for each sample, at least 2.5 million paired-end reads carrying CDR3. TCRdb independently ran MiXCR on the 5' RACE reads; one entry per CDR3 protein. The table shows around 1,600,000 distinct CDR3 sequences, with under 55% occurring only once. This clonotype was counted at least ten times. Its antigen is still unknown. Germline assignment: CDR1 DFQATT and CDR2 SNEGSKA (reference sequence). With 3 bases removed from V and 8 bases from J, the gap between germline ends came to 16 bases. The CDR3 length is 13 residues.

The chain links TRBV20-1 to TRBJ1-2; tentatively, D is TRBD1 (6 bases). The source is a woman aged 18-29 years in good health. Material for sequencing was blood. The CDR3 region is CSASPGVSRGYTF. DNA of the CDR3: TGCAGTGCTAGTCCAGGGGTCTCACGCGGCTACACCTTC.